The 8 T cell receptor beta chains below were found in one sample sequenced in a study of shared clonotypes between healthy human individuals. Sequenced by immunoSEQ multiplex PCR; TCRdb stores in-frame clones only, minus some. This table holds over 750,000 clones, 96% found once. Positive CCR7 selection of CD45RO-negative cells yielded the naive CD8 cells, and terminally differentiated effector memory CD45RA+ cells were excluded. Sequencing was performed on naive CD8+ T cells sorted from blood. These receptors originate from a man aged 30 to 45 in good health.

Details on this clone: Other DNA variants within this sample encode the same CDR3. The J gene is TRBJ2-1, the V gene TRBV11-3; D ambiguous. There are 15 residues in the CDR3. Germline loops: CDR1 SGHNT, CDR2 YENEEA. V was clipped by 0 bases and J by 0 bases, with 6 bases between them. DNA for the CDR3: TGTGCCAGCAGCTTAGACGGATCCTCCTACAATGAGCAGTTCTTC. It specifies CASSLDGSSYNEQFF.

V is TRBV7-6 and J is TRBJ2-7; D gene uncertain. Germline V gene lookup returns CDR1 SGHVS and CDR2 FNYEAQ. Trimming left V 5 bases short and J 3 bases short, with 14 bases between. The CDR3 consists of 14 residues. In DNA, the CDR3 is TGTGCCAGCAGCCCGACCCCTGGTAGCTACGAGCAGTACTTC. The encoded protein is CASSPTPGSYEQYF.

The chain links TRBV14 to TRBJ2-1; 12 bases line up with TRBD2. CDR3 length equals 21 residues. CDR1 is SGHDN and CDR2 is FVKESK in the germline V gene. The trim removed 2 bases at V and 3 bases at J, leaving 17 bases unmatched. CDR3 loop: CASSQRGWDPTSGRYYNEQFF. In nucleotides, the CDR3 is TGTGCCAGCAGCCAACGGGGGTGGGACCCAACTAGCGGGAGGTACTACAATGAGCAGTTCTTC.

The J gene is TRBJ1-2, the V gene TRBV18, with 7 bases lining up with TRBD1. Germline V lookup: CDR1 KGHSH, CDR2 LQKENI. The CDR3 extends over 14 amino acids. The V segment lost 3 bases and the J segment 6 bases; nucleotides outside the gene matches: 7. The CDR3 coding sequence is TGTGCCAGCTCACCGGGGGACAGACGGGATGGCTACACCTTC. It encodes CASSPGDRRDGYTF.

The rearrangement uses TRBV19 and TRBJ2-7; no clear D. Between the trimmed V and J ends, which lost 10 bases and 0 bases, there was a span of 13 bases. Germline values: CDR1 LNHDA, CDR2 SQIVND (reference sequence). The CDR3 length is 13 residues. CDR3 in DNA: TGTGCCACCTCGGGCGCACACTCCTACGAGCAGTACTTC. Protein sequence: CATSGAHSYEQYF.

The CDR3, as DNA: TGTGCCAGCAGCCCCTCCCAGACAGGCTACGAGCAGTACTTC. Amino acid sequence: CASSPSQTGYEQYF. The chain recombines TRBV9 with TRBJ2-7; TRBD1 might be the D (6 bases). Germline CDR1 and CDR2: SGDLS and YYNGEE. V shed 4 bases and J shed 3 bases, with 14 bases lying between them. This CDR3 is built from 14 residues.

The genes are TRBV5-1 and TRBJ2-1, with TRBD2 matching over 13 bases. The CDR3 is 16 amino acids. Per the germline V gene, CDR1 is SGHRS and CDR2 is YFSETQ. The J segment lost 2 bases and the V segment lost 4 bases, leaving 3 bases of the junction unmatched. The CDR3 nucleotides read TGCGCCAGCAGCCTCGGACTAGCGGGAGCCTACAATGAGCAGTTCTTC. It yields the protein CASSLGLAGAYNEQFF. The full variable domain, its missing parts supplied by reference TRBV5-1 and TRBJ2-1, is KAGVTQTPRYLIKTRGQQVTLSCSPISGHRSVSWYQQTPGQGLQFLFEYFSETQRNKGNFPGRFSGRQFSNSRSEMNVSTLELGDSALYLCASSLGLAGAYNEQFFGPGTRLTVL.

The chain joins TRBV11-3 to TRBJ2-3, with a tentative D call TRBD1 (6 bases). Looked up from germline, CDR1 is SGHNT and CDR2 is YENEEA. The V end was cut by 5 bases, the J end by 5 bases, with 8 bases between. CDR3 length equals 12 residues. CDR3 DNA: TGTGCCAGCAGCGCGACAGGAGATACGCAGTATTTT. It specifies CASSATGDTQYF. The full variable domain, in which reference TRBV11-3 and TRBJ2-3 provide the parts outside the CDR3, is EAGVVQSPRYKIIEKKQPVAFWCNPISGHNTLYWYLQNLGQGPELLIRYENEEAVDDSQLPKDRFSAERLKGVDSTLKIQPAELGDSAVYLCASSATGDTQYFGPGTRLTVL.